The sequence of this TCR beta chain was determined in a study of T cells after yellow fever vaccination. The study, taken as a whole, reports: The secondary response showed a weaker magnitude and a faster peak, day 5 versus 15. On day 0, almost all vaccine-responding clonotypes were undetectable in sorted memory subsets.

The germline V gene has CDR1 MNHEY and CDR2 SVGAGI. V lost 6 bases, J lost 5 bases, and 14 bases lay in between. The CDR3 covers 14 residues. MiXCR was run by TCRdb on the 5' RACE reads, yielding one entry per CDR3 protein. The table includes about 50,000 distinct CDR3 sequences, approximately 6% detected once. The sequencing here drew on PBMCs, either bulk or a sorted T-cell subset (CD4+, CD8+, memory, or dextramer-sorted; not recorded which), taken on the day of the yellow fever booster vaccination. This chain connects TRBV6-5 to TRBJ2-1; maybe TRBD2 (6 bases). The clonotype originates from a man younger than 35 who received the YFV17D yellow fever vaccine. CDR3 protein: CASSHPGEDNEQFF. The CDR3 bases are TGTGCCAGCAGCCACCCGGGGGAAGACAATGAGCAGTTCTTC.